This is a list of T cell receptor beta chains from one sample in a study of T cell repertoires in cytomegalovirus infection. TCRdb itself ran the reads through MiXCR, one entry per CDR3 protein. Of fewer than 700,000 distinct CDR3 sequences in the sample, roughly 24% were seen once. The specimen was CD8+ T cells from PBMCs. The receptors come from a human donor in good health (CMV status not recorded). Some clones in this sample may be carry-over from other donors' samples. CDR3s include the opening cysteine and the closing phenylalanine or tryptophan. Fields, in order: V gene, clone size, J gene, D gene, CDR3 DNA, CDR3 protein. D genes are given only for firm matches. Clone size appears in some rows only: once, few, many, or a class for an expanded clone.

v_gene: TRBV25-1; abundance: many; j_gene: TRBJ2-1; d_gene: .; CDR3nt: TGTGCCAGCGCCTTTGGGAATGAGCAGTTCTTC; CDR3aa: CASAFGNEQFF
v_gene: TRBV7-2; abundance: many; j_gene: TRBJ2-2; d_gene: TRBD1; CDR3nt: TGTGCCAGCAGCCCTCGACAGGGGGCCCATACCGGGGAGCTGTTTTTT; CDR3aa: CASSPRQGAHTGELFF
v_gene: TRBV4-2; abundance: many; j_gene: TRBJ1-3; d_gene: .; CDR3nt: TGTGCCAGCAGCCAACTCATAACGGGCTTCACTGGAAACACCATATATTTT; CDR3aa: CASSQLITGFTGNTIYF
v_gene: TRBV28; abundance: few; j_gene: TRBJ2-7; d_gene: .; CDR3nt: TGTGCCAGCAGTTCCCCCCCCTACGAGCAGTACTTC; CDR3aa: CASSSPPYEQYF
v_gene: TRBV25-1; abundance: .; j_gene: TRBJ2-3; d_gene: .; CDR3nt: TGTGCCAGCAGTGTCCCGACAGAGAGCACAGATACGCAGTATTTT; CDR3aa: CASSVPTESTDTQYF
v_gene: TRBV6-1; abundance: .; j_gene: TRBJ2-1; d_gene: .; CDR3nt: TGTGCCAGCAGTCAAACCTCGACGACTGAGCAGTTCTTC; CDR3aa: CASSQTSTTEQFF
v_gene: TRBV6-2/TRBV6-3; abundance: .; j_gene: TRBJ1-2; d_gene: .; CDR3nt: TGTGCCAGCACTAGACGGGGGGTCCATGGCTACACCTTC; CDR3aa: CASTRRGVHGYTF
v_gene: TRBV6-5; abundance: few; j_gene: TRBJ2-1; d_gene: .; CDR3nt: TGTGCCAGCAGAAGGCAGATATACAATGAGCAGTTCTTC; CDR3aa: CASRRQIYNEQFF
v_gene: TRBV20-1; abundance: .; j_gene: TRBJ2-1; d_gene: TRBD1; CDR3nt: TGCAGTGGATCTCGGACAGGGGAGGGCTCCTACAATGAGCAGTTCTTC; CDR3aa: CSGSRTGEGSYNEQFF
v_gene: TRBV10-3; abundance: many; j_gene: TRBJ2-1; d_gene: .; CDR3nt: TGTGCCATCAGTCTACAGGACCCGAAGTCCAATGAGCAGTTCTTC; CDR3aa: CAISLQDPKSNEQFF
v_gene: TRBV14; abundance: few; j_gene: TRBJ1-6; d_gene: TRBD1; CDR3nt: TGTGCCAGCAGCGGGGACAGGAGTAATTCACCCCTCCACTTT; CDR3aa: CASSGDRSNSPLHF
v_gene: TRBV5-5; abundance: .; j_gene: TRBJ2-3; d_gene: TRBD2; CDR3nt: TGTGCCAGCAGCTCGTCGATACCTCGCATAGCGGGGTATACCGATACGCAGTATTTT; CDR3aa: CASSSSIPRIAGYTDTQYF
v_gene: TRBV5-1; abundance: .; j_gene: TRBJ1-5; d_gene: .; CDR3nt: TGCGCCAGCAGCTTGGGTGGCGGTCCTGTCCAGCATTTT; CDR3aa: CASSLGGGPVQHF
v_gene: TRBV5-4; abundance: few; j_gene: TRBJ2-1; d_gene: .; CDR3nt: TGTGCCAGCAGACCGGGACCGCGCAATGAGCAGTTCTTC; CDR3aa: CASRPGPRNEQFF
v_gene: TRBV2; abundance: few; j_gene: TRBJ2-1; d_gene: TRBD2; CDR3nt: TGTGCCAGCGGGTCATGGACTAGCGTCTCAAACAATGAGCAGTTCTTC; CDR3aa: CASGSWTSVSNNEQFF
v_gene: TRBV14; abundance: .; j_gene: TRBJ2-1; d_gene: .; CDR3nt: TGTGCCAGCAGCCGAGACCCGGACCGGGAATACAATGAGCAGTTCTTC; CDR3aa: CASSRDPDREYNEQFF
v_gene: TRBV5-1; abundance: few; j_gene: TRBJ1-1; d_gene: .; CDR3nt: TGTGCCAGCAGCTTAGAACAGTTGAACACTGAAGCTTTCTTT; CDR3aa: CASSLEQLNTEAFF